These T cell receptor beta chains were read from a single sample in a study of regulatory T cells in long-lasting Graves disease. TCRdb analysed the multiplex PCR reads with MiXCR anew, one entry per CDR3 protein. The sample consists of 400,000 to 500,000 distinct CDR3 sequences, about 15% of them appearing once. This sample was shared with a second study, whose subject was T cells in Graves' hyperthyroidism and ophthalmopathy.

The sequencing here drew on peripheral blood mononuclear cells (PBMCs), taken at new diagnosis, from a patient treated with antithyroid drugs. The source of these receptors is a woman in her twenties or thirties with Graves disease. The CDR3 runs from the conserved cysteine through the conserved F or W. Fields, in order: CDR3 length, D gene, V gene, J gene, clone size, CDR3 DNA, CDR3 protein. A D gene is named only where the DNA matches it firmly. Size is omitted from some rows. Given values are once, few, many or a class for expanded clones.

14	TRBD2	TRBV5-4	TRBJ2-7	-	TGTGCCAGCAGCCGTAGCGGGAGGGGTTACGAGCAGTACTTC	CASSRSGRGYEQYF
14	-	TRBV5-1	TRBJ2-3	many	TGTGCCAGCAGCCCGGGACGGAACACAGATACGCAGTATTTT	CASSPGRNTDTQYF
14	-	TRBV9	TRBJ1-1	many	TGTGCCAGCAGCGTAGGGGACTCAGGGATTACAGCTTTCTTT	CASSVGDSGITAFF
14	TRBD2	TRBV20-1	TRBJ2-1	many	TGCAGTGCTCCCCGACTAGCGGGAAACAATGAGCAGTTCTTC	CSAPRLAGNNEQFF
14	TRBD1	TRBV5-1	TRBJ1-1	many	TGCGCCAGCAGCTCCGACAGGGGAATCACTGAAGCTTTCTTT	CASSSDRGITEAFF
14	-	TRBV7-9	TRBJ2-5	many	TGTGCCAGCAGCCCCGGAACGGAAGTCGGGACCCAGTACTTC	CASSPGTEVGTQYF
16	TRBD1	TRBV11-2	TRBJ2-4	many	TGTGCCAGCAGCTTAGCCGGGACAGGGGCCCTTCTCGGCCTCTTCTTC	CASSLAGTGALLGLFF
14	TRBD2	TRBV30	TRBJ2-7	-	TGTGCCTGGAGTGTACCCGGGAGGACCTACGAGCAGTACTTC	CAWSVPGRTYEQYF
17	TRBD2	TRBV6-2/TRBV6-3	TRBJ2-7	many	TGTGCCAGCAGTCCACCCGGGACTAGCGGCCAGAGGTACGAGCAGTACTTC	CASSPPGTSGQRYEQYF
15	TRBD2	TRBV7-9	TRBJ2-7	many	TGTGCCAGCAGCTTAGTAGCGGGAGGGGACCACGAGCAGTACTTC	CASSLVAGGDHEQYF
14	TRBD1	TRBV10-3	TRBJ1-5	few	TGTGCCATCAGTGCCGGACAGGATAGTCAGCCCCAGCATTTT	CAISAGQDSQPQHF
14	TRBD1	TRBV4-2	TRBJ1-4	few	TGTGCCAGCAGCCAAGATTCACAGGGGGAAAAACTGTTTTTT	CASSQDSQGEKLFF
16	TRBD1	TRBV20-1	TRBJ1-4	many	TGCAGTGCTAGGAGACAGGGGGAGGCAACTAATGAAAAACTGTTTTTT	CSARRQGEATNEKLFF
15	-	TRBV14	TRBJ1-2	-	TGTGCCAGCAGCCAAGATACGGGTTCGGGCTATGGCTACACCTTC	CASSQDTGSGYGYTF
13	-	TRBV29-1	TRBJ2-5	many	TGCAGCACCTTGGGAGGTCTTGGGGAGACCCAGTACTTC	CSTLGGLGETQYF
13	-	TRBV14	TRBJ1-1	-	TGTGCCAGCGGATCCCACCAGGGATCGTCGGCTTTCTTT	CASGSHQGSSAFF
14	-	TRBV6-2/TRBV6-3	TRBJ1-1	many	TGTGCCAGCAGTGTCTCAAGGTGGAACACTGAAGCTTTCTTT	CASSVSRWNTEAFF
15	TRBD2	TRBV7-9	TRBJ2-3	many	TGTGCCAGCAGCCTTACTAGCGGGAGCTCAGATACGCAGTATTTT	CASSLTSGSSDTQYF
15	TRBD1	TRBV19	TRBJ1-5	few	TGTGCCAGTATGACAGGGGGCTTGGGCAATCAGCCCCAGCATTTT	CASMTGGLGNQPQHF
20	-	TRBV7-3	TRBJ2-5	many	TGTGCCAGCAGCTTAGTTGCGACAGGGGGAGGCGGGGGGTACCAAGAGACCCAGTACTTC	CASSLVATGGGGGYQETQYF
14	-	TRBV6-1	TRBJ1-6	few	TGTGCCTGCCAAAGCGACGCCCATAATTCACCCCTCCACTTT	CACQSDAHNSPLHF
17	-	TRBV18	TRBJ1-4	-	TGTGCCAGCTCACCACCCCGGACAGTTGCAACTAATGAAAAACTGTTTTTT	CASSPPRTVATNEKLFF
16	TRBD1	TRBV28	TRBJ2-7	-	TGTGCCAGCAATTCCGCCGGGACAGGGGGGCCCTACGAGCAGTACTTC	CASNSAGTGGPYEQYF
14	-	TRBV12-3/TRBV12-4	TRBJ2-7	many	TGTGCCAGCAGTTGGTCGGGGTCCTCCTACGAGCAGTACTTC	CASSWSGSSYEQYF
15	TRBD1	TRBV28	TRBJ1-1	many	TGTGCCAGCAGTTTAGGAGACAGGGCGGATACTGAAGCTTTCTTT	CASSLGDRADTEAFF
12	-	TRBV6-1	TRBJ1-2	-	TGTGCCAGCAGGTCGTTTGAGAGTGGCTACACCTTC	CASRSFESGYTF
18	TRBD2	TRBV11-2	TRBJ2-5	many	TGTGCCACAAGGAGCTCGAGGGGAGGGAGATCCCGCCAAGAGACCCAGTACTTC	CATRSSRGGRSRQETQYF
14	TRBD1	TRBV19	TRBJ2-5	-	TGTGCCAGTAGTATTTGGACAGGCCAAGAGACCCAGTACTTC	CASSIWTGQETQYF
13	TRBD2	TRBV6-2/TRBV6-3	TRBJ2-7	many	TGTGCCAGCAGACGCGGGGGGACCTACGAGCAGTACTTC	CASRRGGTYEQYF
15	TRBD1	TRBV6-1	TRBJ1-3	many	TGTGCCATCCTCCTTGACAGGGGCTCTGGAAACACCATATATTTT	CAILLDRGSGNTIYF
16	TRBD2	TRBV20-1	TRBJ2-1	many	TGCAGTGCTAGAGATTGGGGACTAGCGGCTAACAATGAGCAGTTCTTC	CSARDWGLAANNEQFF
14	TRBD1	TRBV9	TRBJ2-1	few	TGTGCCAGCAGCGTAGGATCAGGGGGCAATGAGCAGTTCTTC	CASSVGSGGNEQFF
15	TRBD1	TRBV28	TRBJ1-2	few	TGTGCCAGCAGTTCACCCACCCGGGACAGCTATGGCTACACCTTC	CASSSPTRDSYGYTF
15	-	TRBV6-5	TRBJ2-3	-	TGTGCCAGCAGTTGGAGCCATCCGGGCAGAGATACGCAGTATTTT	CASSWSHPGRDTQYF
13	TRBD1	TRBV27	TRBJ2-5	-	TGTGCCAGCAGCCTGGGACAGTTGAGGACCCAGTGCTTC	CASSLGQLRTQCF
11	-	TRBV20-1	TRBJ2-5	-	TGCAGTGCCGCGTACCAAGAGACCCAGTACTTC	CSAAYQETQYF
12	TRBD1	TRBV30	TRBJ2-5	few	TGTGCCTGGACAGACAGGGCAGAGACCCAGTACTTC	CAWTDRAETQYF
13	-	TRBV6-1	TRBJ2-2	-	TGTGTGGCTGGGCTAGCGTTTGCCGGGGAGCTGTTTTTT	CVAGLAFAGELFF
12	TRBD1	TRBV5-1	TRBJ1-2	-	TGCGCCAGCAGCTGGACAGGGGAGGGCTACACCTTC	CASSWTGEGYTF
16	-	TRBV6-1	TRBJ2-4	-	TGTGCCAGCGAAACGGCGGGACAAGTAGCCAAAAACATTCAGTACTTC	CASETAGQVAKNIQYF
15	TRBD2	TRBV2	TRBJ2-2	few	TGTGCCAGCGGCGTGAGTCTAGCGGGAACCGGGGAGCTGTTTTTT	CASGVSLAGTGELFF
17	TRBD2	TRBV20-1	TRBJ2-1	few	TGCAGTGCTAGAGATCTCCCCGGACTAGGGGTTTACAATGAGCAGTTCTTC	CSARDLPGLGVYNEQFF
13	-	TRBV14	TRBJ2-2	many	TGTGCCAGCAGCCAAGCGAGCACCGGGGAGCTGTTTTTT	CASSQASTGELFF
16	-	TRBV7-2	TRBJ2-1	few	TGCGCCAGCAGCCAAGAGAAGACAGGACAAGCGAAGGGGCAGTTCTTC	CASSQEKTGQAKGQFF
14	-	TRBV7-2	TRBJ1-5	few	TGTGCCAGCAGCCGTTCGGGCGATGGTCAGCCCCAGCATTTT	CASSRSGDGQPQHF
13	-	TRBV7-6	TRBJ2-1	-	TGTGCCAGCAGCTTAGCGGAGAGGGGTGAGCAGTTCTTC	CASSLAERGEQFF
18	TRBD2	TRBV11-3	TRBJ2-3	many	TGTGCCAGCAGTCCAGGACTAGCGGGAGGCGGTAGCACAGATACGCAGTATTTT	CASSPGLAGGGSTDTQYF
13	-	TRBV10-3	TRBJ2-7	-	TGTGCCATCAGTTGGGGCAGGGAGAACGAGCAGTACTTC	CAISWGRENEQYF
15	-	TRBV10-3	TRBJ2-1	few	TGTGCCATAACCCCGGATACTTTGGCATACAATGAGCAGTTCTTC	CAITPDTLAYNEQFF
16	-	TRBV3-1	TRBJ2-2	many	TGTGCCAGCAGTCGTAGCACAGGGCGGCTGGCCGGGGAGCTGTTTTTT	CASSRSTGRLAGELFF
14	-	TRBV10-2	TRBJ2-7	-	TGCGCCAGCAGTGGACAGACTTTGTCCTACGAGCAGTACTTC	CASSGQTLSYEQYF